The following is a TCR beta chain sequence with its context. Its matching antigen is unknown. The library was made from cDNA and included unique molecular identifiers. TCRdb re-called the PCR reads through MiXCR, storing one row per CDR3 protein. The table lists about 540,000 distinct CDR3 sequences, around a third of them singletons. This CDR3 contains 14 residues. V was cut by 3 bases and J by 9 bases, with 14 bases left in between. CDR1 and CDR2 from the germline V gene are SGHVS and FNYEAQ. This sample was taken from a study of post-analysis software for immune sequencing data. Study results and caveats: A handful of TRBV segments were more frequent in patients than controls; TRBV5-6, TRBV5-1 and TRBV20-1 belonged to this group. Same-batch samples co-clustered strongly by F measure. Controls showed significantly higher normalized Chao1 diversity than did multiple sclerosis patients.

The sequence derives from a girl under 18 with multiple sclerosis. The chain carries TRBV7-6 and TRBJ2-2; D gene unclear. The specimen was blood. As DNA, the CDR3 is TGTGCCAGCAGCTTCCCACCACCGGACCGGGAGCTGTTTTTT. As protein: CASSFPPPDRELFF.